A selection of T cell receptor beta chains follows, all from one sample in a study of Graves' ophthalmopathy and Graves' hyperthyroidism. MiXCR, applied by TCRdb to the multiplex PCR reads, yields one record per CDR3 protein. Here the sample spans 240,000 or so distinct CDR3 sequences, 45% being singletons. The material sequenced was peripheral blood. The receptors here all came from an adult man with Graves' ophthalmopathy. Each CDR3 is given with its conserved first and last residue. A D gene is named only where the DNA matches it firmly. Not every row has a clone size; where given, it reads once, few, many or a size class.

clone_size	cdr3_length	v_call	j_call	d_call	cdr3_nt	cdr3_aa
.	12	TRBV7-9	TRBJ1-2	.	TGTGCCAGCAGCCCAACAGGACATGGCTACACCTTC	CASSPTGHGYTF
few	15	TRBV7-9	TRBJ2-7	TRBD2	TGTGCCAGCAGCCCCCGTGCGGGGGTAACCTACGAGCAGTACTTC	CASSPRAGVTYEQYF
few	13	TRBV12-5	TRBJ1-2	TRBD1	TGTGCTAGTGGTTTGGCACACAGGGGTGGCTACACCTTC	CASGLAHRGGYTF
.	17	TRBV7-2	TRBJ1-3	.	TGTGCCAGCAGCTTAGCGGGGACGGGGAGCTCTGGAAACACCATATATTTT	CASSLAGTGSSGNTIYF
once	16	TRBV20-1	TRBJ2-5	TRBD2	TGCAGTGCGCCCCCGAGGGCAGCGGGGGTCCAAGAGACCCAGTACTTC	CSAPPRAAGVQETQYF
many	16	TRBV15	TRBJ2-1	TRBD1	TGTGCCACCAGCAGAGATAGGGCACAGGGGCGGTTGGAGCAGTTCTTC	CATSRDRAQGRLEQFF
.	13	TRBV29-1	TRBJ1-1	TRBD1	TGCAGCGTTGGGAGGGACAGAGACACTGAAGCTCTCTTT	CSVGRDRDTEALF
.	14	TRBV9	TRBJ2-7	TRBD1	TGCGCCAGCAGCTTGATAGGGACAGGTTACGAGCAGTACTTC	CASSLIGTGYEQYF
.	13	TRBV20-1	TRBJ2-5	.	TGCAGTGCTTTGACTCGAATCGAAGGGACCCAGTACTTC	CSALTRIEGTQYF
few	13	TRBV12-3/TRBV12-4	TRBJ1-4	.	TGTGCCAGCAGTTTAGCTACGGGGGAAAAACTGTTTTTT	CASSLATGEKLFF
.	15	TRBV10-3	TRBJ1-4	.	TGTGCCATCAGTGAGTCCGACGGCTTGGGTGAAAAACTGTTTTTT	CAISESDGLGEKLFF
few	14	TRBV7-2	TRBJ1-1	.	TGTGCCAGCAGTCGGATCGGGCGCACGGATGAGTATTTCTTT	CASSRIGRTDEYFF
few	14	TRBV14	TRBJ2-7	.	TGTGCCAGCAGCCAGGTACAGAAAGCTTACGAGCAGTACTTC	CASSQVQKAYEQYF
few	14	TRBV5-5	TRBJ1-2	.	TGTGCCAGCAACTTCGGAGCAGATAACTATGGCTACACCTTC	CASNFGADNYGYTF
.	16	TRBV9	TRBJ1-5	TRBD1	TGTGCCAGCAGCGTCGGGACAGGGAGTAGCAATCAGCCCCAGCATTTT	CASSVGTGSSNQPQHF
.	13	TRBV5-1	TRBJ2-6	TRBD1	TGCGCCAGCAGACAGGGGGGGGCCAACGTCCTGACTTTC	CASRQGGANVLTF
few	12	TRBV20-1	TRBJ1-5	.	TGCAGTGCTAGAGTTGGTGATCAGCCCCAGCATTTT	CSARVGDQPQHF
once	12	TRBV12-3/TRBV12-4	TRBJ2-5	.	TGTGCCAGCAAAGCGGGTGCAGAGACCCAGTACTTC	CASKAGAETQYF